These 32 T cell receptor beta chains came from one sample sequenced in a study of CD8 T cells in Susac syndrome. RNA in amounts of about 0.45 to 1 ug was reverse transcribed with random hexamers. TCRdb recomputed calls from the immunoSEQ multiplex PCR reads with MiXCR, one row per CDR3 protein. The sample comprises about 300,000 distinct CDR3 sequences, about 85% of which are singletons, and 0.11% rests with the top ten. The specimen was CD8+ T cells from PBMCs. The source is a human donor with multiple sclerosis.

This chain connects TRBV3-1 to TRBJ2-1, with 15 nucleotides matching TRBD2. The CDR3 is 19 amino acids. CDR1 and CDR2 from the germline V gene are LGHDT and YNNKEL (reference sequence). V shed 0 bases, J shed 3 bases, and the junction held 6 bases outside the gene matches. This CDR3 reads CASSQEGGLAGGLYNEQFF. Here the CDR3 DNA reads TGTGCCAGCAGCCAAGAAGGGGGACTAGCGGGAGGTCTCTACAATGAGCAGTTCTTC.

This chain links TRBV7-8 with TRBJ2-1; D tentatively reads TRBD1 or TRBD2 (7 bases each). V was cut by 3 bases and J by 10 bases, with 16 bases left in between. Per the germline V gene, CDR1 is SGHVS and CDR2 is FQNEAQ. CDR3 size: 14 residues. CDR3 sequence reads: CASSLGPGGGEQFF. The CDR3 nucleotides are TGTGCCAGCAGCTTGGGTCCAGGGGGGGGCGAGCAGTTCTTC.

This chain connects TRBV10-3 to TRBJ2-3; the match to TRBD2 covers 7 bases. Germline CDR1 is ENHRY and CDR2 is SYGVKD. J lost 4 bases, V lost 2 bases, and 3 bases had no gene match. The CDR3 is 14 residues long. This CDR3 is CAISEGGSADTQYF. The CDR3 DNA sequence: TGTGCCATCAGTGAGGGCGGGAGTGCAGATACGCAGTATTTT.

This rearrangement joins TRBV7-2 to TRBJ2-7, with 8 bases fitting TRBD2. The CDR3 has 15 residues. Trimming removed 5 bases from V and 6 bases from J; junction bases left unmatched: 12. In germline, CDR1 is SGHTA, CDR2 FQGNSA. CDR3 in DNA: TGTGCCAGCAGCCCCCAGGGACTAGTCATCGGCGAGCAGTACTTC. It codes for CASSPQGLVIGEQYF. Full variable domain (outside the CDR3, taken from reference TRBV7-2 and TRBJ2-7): GAGVSQSPSNKVTEKGKDVELRCDPISGHTALYWYRQSLGQGLEFLIYFQGNSAPDKSGLPSDRFSAERTGGSVSTLTIQRTQQEDSAVYLCASSPQGLVIGEQYFGPGTRLTVT.

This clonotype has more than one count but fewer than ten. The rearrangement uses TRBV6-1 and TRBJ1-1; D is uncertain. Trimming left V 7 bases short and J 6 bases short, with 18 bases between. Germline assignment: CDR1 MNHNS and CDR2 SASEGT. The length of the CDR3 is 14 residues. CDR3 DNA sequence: TGTGCCAGCATGGGCGCCCCCGGAGACTCTGAAGCTTTCTTT. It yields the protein CASMGAPGDSEAFF.

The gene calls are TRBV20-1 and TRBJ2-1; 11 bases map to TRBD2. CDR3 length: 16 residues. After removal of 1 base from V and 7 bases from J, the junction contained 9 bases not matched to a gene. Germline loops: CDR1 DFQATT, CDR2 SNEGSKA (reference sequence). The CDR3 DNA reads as TGCAGTGCTAGAGGAGAACTAGCGGGAGAAATTAATGAGCAGTTCTTC. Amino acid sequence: CSARGELAGEINEQFF.

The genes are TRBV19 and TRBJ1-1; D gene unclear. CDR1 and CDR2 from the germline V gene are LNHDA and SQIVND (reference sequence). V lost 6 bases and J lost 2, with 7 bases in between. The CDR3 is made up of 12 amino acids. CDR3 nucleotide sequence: TGTGCCAGTAGAGGCAGAAACACTGAAGCTTTCTTT. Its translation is CASRGRNTEAFF.

The CDR3 loop reads CASSQDRGLAAKETQYF. CDR3 in DNA: TGTGCCAGCAGCCAAGATAGGGGCCTAGCGGCCAAAGAGACCCAGTACTTC. The V and J genes are TRBV14 and TRBJ2-5; 7 nucleotides line up with TRBD2. The CDR3 contains 17 residues. Germline loops: CDR1 SGHDN, CDR2 FVKESK. V shed 0 bases and J 3 bases; nucleotides not matched to a gene: 10. Drawing the rest from reference TRBV14 and TRBJ2-5, the complete variable domain is EAGVTQFPSHSVIEKGQTVTLRCDPISGHDNLYWYRRVMGKEIKFLLHFVKESKQDESGMPNNRFLAERTGGTYSTLKVQPAELEDSGVYFCASSQDRGLAAKETQYFGPGTRLLVL.

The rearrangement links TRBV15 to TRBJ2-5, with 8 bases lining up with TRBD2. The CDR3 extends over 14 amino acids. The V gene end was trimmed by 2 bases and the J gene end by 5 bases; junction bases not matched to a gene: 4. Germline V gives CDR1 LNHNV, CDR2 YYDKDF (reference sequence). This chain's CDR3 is CATSRFRGGETQYF. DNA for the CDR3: TGTGCCACCAGCAGATTCCGCGGGGGGGAGACCCAGTACTTC.

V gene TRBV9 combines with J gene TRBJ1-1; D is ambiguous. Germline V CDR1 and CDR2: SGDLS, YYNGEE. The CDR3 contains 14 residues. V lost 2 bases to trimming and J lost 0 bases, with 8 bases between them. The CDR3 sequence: CASSVGSMNTEAFF. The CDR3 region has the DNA TGTGCCAGCAGCGTGGGGAGCATGAACACTGAAGCTTTCTTT.

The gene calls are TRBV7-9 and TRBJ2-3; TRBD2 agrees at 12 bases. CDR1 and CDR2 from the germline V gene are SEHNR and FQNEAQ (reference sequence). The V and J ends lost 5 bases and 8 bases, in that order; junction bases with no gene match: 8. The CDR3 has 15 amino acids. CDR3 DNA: TGTGCCAGCAGCCCGCAGACTAGCGGGAGATCTACGCAGTATTTT. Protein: CASSPQTSGRSTQYF.

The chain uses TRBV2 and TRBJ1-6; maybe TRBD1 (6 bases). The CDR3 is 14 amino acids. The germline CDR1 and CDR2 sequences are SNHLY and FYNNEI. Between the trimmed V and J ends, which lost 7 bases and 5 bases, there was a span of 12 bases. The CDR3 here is CASTGQLNNSPLHF. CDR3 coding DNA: TGTGCCAGCACCGGACAGCTAAATAATTCACCCCTCCACTTT.

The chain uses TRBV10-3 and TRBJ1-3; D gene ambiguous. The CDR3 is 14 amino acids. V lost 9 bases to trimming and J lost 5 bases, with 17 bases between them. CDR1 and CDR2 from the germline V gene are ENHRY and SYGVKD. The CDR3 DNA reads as TGTGCCATTGGGCAGAAGGAATTCCGAAACACCATATATTTT. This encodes CAIGQKEFRNTIYF.

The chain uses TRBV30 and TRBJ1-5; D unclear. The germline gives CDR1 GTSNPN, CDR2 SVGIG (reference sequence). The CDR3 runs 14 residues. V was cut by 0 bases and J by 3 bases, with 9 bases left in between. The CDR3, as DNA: TGTGCCTGGAGTGTAGGAGGATTCAATCAGCCCCAGCATTTT. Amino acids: CAWSVGGFNQPQHF.

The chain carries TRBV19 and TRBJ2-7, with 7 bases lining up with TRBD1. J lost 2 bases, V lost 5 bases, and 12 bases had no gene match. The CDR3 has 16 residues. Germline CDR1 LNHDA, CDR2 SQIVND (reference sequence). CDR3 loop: CASSANRGEFPYEQYF. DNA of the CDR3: TGTGCCAGTAGTGCTAACAGGGGCGAGTTCCCCTACGAGCAGTACTTC.

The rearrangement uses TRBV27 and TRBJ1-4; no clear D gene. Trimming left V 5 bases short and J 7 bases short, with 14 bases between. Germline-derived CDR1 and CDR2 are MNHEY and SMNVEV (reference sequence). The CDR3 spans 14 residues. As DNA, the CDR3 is TGTGCCAGCAGTGGGCTAGGATTCAGTGAAAAACTGTTTTTT. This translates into CASSGLGFSEKLFF.

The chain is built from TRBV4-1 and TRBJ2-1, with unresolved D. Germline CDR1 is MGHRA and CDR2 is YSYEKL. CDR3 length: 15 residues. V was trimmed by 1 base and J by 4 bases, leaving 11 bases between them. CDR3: CASSQVSSGYNEQFF. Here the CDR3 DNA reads TGCGCCAGCAGCCAAGTTTCGTCCGGTTACAATGAGCAGTTCTTC.

In nucleotides, the CDR3 is TGTGCCAGCAGTCTCGGACAGGACATGCCCTACGAGCAGTACTTC. It yields the protein CASSLGQDMPYEQYF. The rearrangement joins TRBV2 to TRBJ2-7, with 7 nucleotides matching TRBD1. The CDR3 contains 15 residues. The germline CDR1 and CDR2 sequences are SNHLY and FYNNEI. With V trimmed by 5 bases and J by 2 bases, 9 bases remained unmatched.

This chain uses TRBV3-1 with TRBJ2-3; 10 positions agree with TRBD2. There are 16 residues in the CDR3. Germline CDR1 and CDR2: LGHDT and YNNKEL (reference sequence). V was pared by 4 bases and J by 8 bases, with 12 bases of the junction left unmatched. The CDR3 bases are TGTGCCAGCAGCCCCCGAGCGGGAGGGCCTTGGCCTACGCAGTATTTT. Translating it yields CASSPRAGGPWPTQYF.

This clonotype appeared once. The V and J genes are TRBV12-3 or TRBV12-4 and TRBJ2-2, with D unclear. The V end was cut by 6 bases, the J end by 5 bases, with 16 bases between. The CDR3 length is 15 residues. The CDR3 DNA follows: TGTGCCAGCAGGTACCGGGCCCCCCCGACCGGGGAGCTGTTTTTT. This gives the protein CASRYRAPPTGELFF.

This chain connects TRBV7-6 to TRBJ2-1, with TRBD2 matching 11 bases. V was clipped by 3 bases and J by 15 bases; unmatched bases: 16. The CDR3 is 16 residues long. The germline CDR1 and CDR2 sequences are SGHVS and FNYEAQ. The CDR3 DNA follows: TGTGCCAGCAGCTTGTTCCCGAGACTAGCGGGGTGGAGTCGGTTCTTC. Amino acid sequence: CASSLFPRLAGWSRFF.

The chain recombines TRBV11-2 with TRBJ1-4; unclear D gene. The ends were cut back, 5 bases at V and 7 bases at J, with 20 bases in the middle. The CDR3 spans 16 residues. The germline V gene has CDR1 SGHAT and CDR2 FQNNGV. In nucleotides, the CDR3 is TGTGCCAGCAGCCCTAGCCCCCGAGGTACCAGTGAAAAACTGTTTTTT. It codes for CASSPSPRGTSEKLFF.

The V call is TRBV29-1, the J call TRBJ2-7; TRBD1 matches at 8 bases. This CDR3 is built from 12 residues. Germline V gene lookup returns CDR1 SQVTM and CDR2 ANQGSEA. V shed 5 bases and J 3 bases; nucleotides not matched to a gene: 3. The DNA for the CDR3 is TGCAGCGTTTCAGGACAGGGCTACGAGCAGTACTTC. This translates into CSVSGQGYEQYF.

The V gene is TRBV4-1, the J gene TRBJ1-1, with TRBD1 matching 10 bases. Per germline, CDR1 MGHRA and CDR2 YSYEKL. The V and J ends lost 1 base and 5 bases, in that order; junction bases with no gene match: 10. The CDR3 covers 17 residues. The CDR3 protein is CASSQARDRGRGTEAFF. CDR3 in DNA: TGCGCCAGCAGCCAAGCCCGGGACAGGGGAAGGGGGACTGAAGCTTTCTTT.

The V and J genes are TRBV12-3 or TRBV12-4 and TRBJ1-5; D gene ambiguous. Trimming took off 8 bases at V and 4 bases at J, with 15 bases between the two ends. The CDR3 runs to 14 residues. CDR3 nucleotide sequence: TGTGCCAGCGGGTCACTTAGGGTGAATCAGCCCCAGCATTTT. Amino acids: CASGSLRVNQPQHF.

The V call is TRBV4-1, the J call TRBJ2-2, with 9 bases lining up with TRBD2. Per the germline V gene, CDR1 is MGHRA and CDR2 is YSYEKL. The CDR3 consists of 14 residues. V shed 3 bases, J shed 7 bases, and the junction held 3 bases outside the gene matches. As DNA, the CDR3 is TGCGCCAGCAGCCAGGTAGCGGGGGACGGGGAGCTGTTTTTT. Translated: CASSQVAGDGELFF.

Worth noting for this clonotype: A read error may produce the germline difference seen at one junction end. The CDR3 is CATSRWTSGPGGLFF. CDR3 coding DNA: TGTGCCACCAGCCGATGGACTAGCGGCCCGGGGGGGCTGTTTTTT. This chain connects TRBV15 to TRBJ2-2; 10 bases match TRBD2. The CDR3 is 15 amino acids. Per the germline V gene, CDR1 is LNHNV and CDR2 is YYDKDF (reference sequence).

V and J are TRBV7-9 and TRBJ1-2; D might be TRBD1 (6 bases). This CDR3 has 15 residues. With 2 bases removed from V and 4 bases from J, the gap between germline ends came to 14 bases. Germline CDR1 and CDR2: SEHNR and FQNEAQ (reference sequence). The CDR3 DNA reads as TGTGCCAGCAGCTTATTACAACAGGGTACCTATGGCTACACCTTC. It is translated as CASSLLQQGTYGYTF.

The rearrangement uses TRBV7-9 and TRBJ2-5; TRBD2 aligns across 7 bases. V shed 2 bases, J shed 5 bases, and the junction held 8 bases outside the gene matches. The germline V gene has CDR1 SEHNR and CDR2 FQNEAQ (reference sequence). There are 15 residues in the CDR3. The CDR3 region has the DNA TGTGCCAGCAGCTTACCGGCGGGAGAGAGGGAGACCCAGTACTTC. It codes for CASSLPAGERETQYF.

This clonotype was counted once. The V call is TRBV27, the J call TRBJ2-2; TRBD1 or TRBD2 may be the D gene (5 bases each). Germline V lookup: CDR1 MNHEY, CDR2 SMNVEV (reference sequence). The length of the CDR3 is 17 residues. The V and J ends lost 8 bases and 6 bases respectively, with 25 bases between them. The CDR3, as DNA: TGTGCCAGCGGAGGTTTAGGGGAAATCGTGAGAGCCGGGGAGCTGTTTTTT. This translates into CASGGLGEIVRAGELFF.

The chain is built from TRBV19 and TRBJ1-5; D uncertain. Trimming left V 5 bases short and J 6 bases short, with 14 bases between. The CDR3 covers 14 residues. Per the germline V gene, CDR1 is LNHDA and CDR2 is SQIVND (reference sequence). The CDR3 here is CASSPYDITQPQHF. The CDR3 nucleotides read TGTGCCAGTAGTCCTTACGACATTACTCAGCCCCAGCATTTT.

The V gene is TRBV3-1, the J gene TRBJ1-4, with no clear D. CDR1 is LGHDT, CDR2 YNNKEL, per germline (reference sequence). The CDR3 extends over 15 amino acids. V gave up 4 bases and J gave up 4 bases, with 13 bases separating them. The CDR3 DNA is TGTGCCAGCAGCCCGGAATCGGAGGGTAATGAAAAACTGTTTTTT. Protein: CASSPESEGNEKLFF.